The TCR beta chain under discussion was sequenced for a study of cytomegalovirus exposure and HLA in healthy donors. Primers for the PCR totalled 60 Vbeta and 13 Jbeta. Profiled with immunoSEQ multiplex PCR; TCRdb holds only in-frame clones, not every one. Here the sample spans around 250,000 clones, around 81% being singletons. This CDR3 spans 16 amino acids. V shed 8 bases, J shed 3 bases, and the junction held 15 bases outside the gene matches. From germline, CDR1 is MNHEY and CDR2 SMNVEV (reference sequence). The TCR originated in a woman aged 55-70 years in good health and CMV-seropositive. The chain combines TRBV27 with TRBJ2-7; TRBD2 agrees at 8 bases. Sequencing used PBMCs. CDR3 residues: CASGMQDGRGIYEQYF. The CDR3, as DNA: TGTGCCAGCGGGATGCAGGACGGGAGGGGGATCTACGAGCAGTACTTC.